A single sample is the source of the 29 T cell receptor beta chains below, sequenced in a study of STAT5B mutations in CD4+ large granular lymphocyte leukemia. Profiling relied on immunoSEQ multiplex PCR, and the TCRdb table lists in-frame clones only, not all of them. This table has 30,000 to 40,000 clones, over 65% appearing once. Sequencing was performed on CD4+ T cells from blood buffy coats. Every receptor here comes from a human donor in good health.

There are a few counts of this clone. This chain links TRBV29-1 with TRBJ1-2; a possible D gene is TRBD1 (5 bases). The V end lost 4 bases, the J end lost 8 bases, and 14 bases lay between the germline ends. Per germline, CDR1 SQVTM and CDR2 ANQGSEA. This CDR3 has 12 amino acids. CDR3 region: CSVARQGLGYTF. For the CDR3, the DNA is TGCAGCGTTGCTCGGCAGGGCCTCGGCTACACCTTC.

This rearrangement joins TRBV19 to TRBJ2-1, with 9 bases matching TRBD2. The CDR3 has 16 amino acids. Germline lookup yields CDR1 LNHDA and CDR2 SQIVND (reference sequence). The V segment lost 5 bases and the J segment 8 bases; nucleotides outside the gene matches: 13. The CDR3 protein is CASSGPRSGSLDEQFF. In nucleotides, the CDR3 is TGTGCCAGTAGTGGACCCCGTAGCGGGAGTCTTGATGAGCAGTTCTTC. The full variable domain, completed using reference TRBV19 and TRBJ2-1, is DGGITQSPKYLFRKEGQNVTLSCEQNLNHDAMYWYRQDPGQGLRLIYYSQIVNDFQKGDIAEGYSVSREKKESFPLTVTSAQKNPTAFYLCASSGPRSGSLDEQFFGPGTRLTVL.

This clone was counted a single time. V is TRBV15 and J is TRBJ2-3, with a weak D call TRBD1 (6 bases). CDR1 LNHNV and CDR2 YYDKDF come from the germline V gene (reference sequence). The germline V and J ends were trimmed by 0 bases and 4 bases, with 11 bases remaining between them. This CDR3 has 15 amino acids. CDR3 region: CATSREAQGPDTQYF. The CDR3 coding sequence is TGTGCCACCAGCAGAGAGGCCCAGGGGCCAGATACGCAGTATTTT.

This clone was observed a few times. The chain combines TRBV7-2 with TRBJ1-1; D remains unclear. The V end lost 5 bases, the J end lost 5 bases, and 18 bases lay between the germline ends. This CDR3 comprises 15 residues. Germline V lookup: CDR1 SGHTA, CDR2 FQGNSA. As DNA, the CDR3 is TGTGCCAGCAGCCCACACCAGGTATTGGGGACTGAAGCTTTCTTT. Translated: CASSPHQVLGTEAFF.

This chain joins TRBV19 and TRBJ2-7; possibly TRBD1 for D (6 bases). Germline V gives CDR1 LNHDA, CDR2 SQIVND (reference sequence). The CDR3 loop spans 15 amino acids. Trimming removed 2 bases from V and 2 bases from J, with 13 bases in between. In DNA, the CDR3 is TGTGCCAGTAGTATATACGGGACACCAACCTACGAGCAGTACTTC. Translation: CASSIYGTPTYEQYF.

The DNA of the CDR3 is TGTGCCAGCAGCTTAGGGAGCTCCTACGAGCAGTACTTC. As protein: CASSLGSSYEQYF. The rearrangement uses TRBV11-3 and TRBJ2-7; D is unclear. The CDR3 has 13 residues. Trimming shortened V by 1 base and J by 0 bases, and 4 bases separated the two germline ends. CDR1 is SGHNT, CDR2 YENEEA, per germline.

This chain links TRBV5-6 with TRBJ1-5; D is undetermined. Germline V lookup: CDR1 SGHDT, CDR2 YYEEEE. Trimming pared 2 bases from V and 4 bases from J, leaving 13 bases between. This CDR3 comprises 15 residues. In DNA form, the CDR3 reads TGTGCCAGCAGCTTAGGCCCGACCACTAATCAGCCCCAGCATTTT. Its protein is CASSLGPTTNQPQHF.

The chain carries TRBV7-2 and TRBJ2-1; 9 nucleotides align to TRBD2. The CDR3 spans 15 residues. V trimming: 6 bases; J trimming: 7 bases; junction bases outside the gene matches: 10. Germline V gene lookup returns CDR1 SGHTA and CDR2 FQGNSA. The CDR3 here is CASRPPSGNQNEQFF. CDR3 in DNA: TGTGCCAGCAGGCCCCCTAGCGGGAATCAGAATGAGCAGTTCTTC.

This clone was observed a handful of times. The chain combines TRBV10-3 with TRBJ1-1; no definite D call. V shed 0 bases and J shed 7 bases, with 6 bases lying between them. The CDR3 is made up of 12 amino acids. Germline CDR1 reads ENHRY; CDR2 reads SYGVKD. This CDR3 is CAISESEGEAFF. The CDR3 nucleotides read TGTGCCATCAGTGAGTCTGAGGGTGAAGCTTTCTTT.

The chain employs TRBV11-2 and TRBJ1-2, with 9 bases fitting TRBD1. Germline V CDR1 and CDR2: SGHAT, FQNNGV. The CDR3 contains 15 residues. Trimming removed 5 bases from V and 5 bases from J; junction bases left unmatched: 9. The CDR3 region is CASSPGDRVVYGYTF. CDR3 DNA sequence: TGTGCCAGCAGCCCGGGGGACAGGGTCGTTTATGGCTACACCTTC. Complete variable domain (other parts from reference TRBV11-2 and TRBJ1-2): EAGVAQSPRYKIIEKRQSVAFWCNPISGHATLYWYQQILGQGPKLLIQFQNNGVVDDSQLPKDRFSAERLKGVDSTLKIQPAKLEDSAVYLCASSPGDRVVYGYTFGSGTRLTVV.

The chain links TRBV5-6 to TRBJ2-2; D is perhaps TRBD2 (5 bases). V shed 2 bases and J shed 6 bases, with 11 bases lying between them. The CDR3 is 14 amino acids. Looked up from germline, CDR1 is SGHDT and CDR2 is YYEEEE. CDR3 in amino acids: CASSFPPRAGELFF. CDR3 nucleotide sequence: TGTGCCAGCAGCTTTCCGCCGAGGGCCGGGGAGCTGTTTTTT.

The rearrangement joins TRBV5-4 to TRBJ2-3, with unresolved D. The CDR3 consists of 12 residues. The germline CDR1 and CDR2 sequences are SGHNT and YYREEE (reference sequence). The ends were cut back, 0 bases at V and 3 bases at J, with 2 bases in the middle. CDR3 sequence (DNA): TGTGCCAGCAGCTTGGATACAGATACGCAGTATTTT. The encoded protein is CASSLDTDTQYF.

This clone has a single count. The chain combines TRBV5-1 with TRBJ2-6, with 9 bases identical to TRBD2. This CDR3 region has 18 residues. Looked up from germline, CDR1 is SGHRS and CDR2 is YFSETQ. Trimming cost V 3 bases and J 2 bases; bases outside gene matches: 9. CDR3 bases: TGCGCCAGCAGCTCCTCTAGCGGGGCTTCCCCTGGGGCCAACGTCCTGACTTTC. This sequence encodes CASSSSSGASPGANVLTF.

The V and J genes are TRBV6-1 and TRBJ2-7; 9 bases are shared with TRBD1. Germline V gene sequence: CDR1 MNHNS, CDR2 SASEGT. The CDR3 runs to 15 residues. V trimming: 6 bases; J trimming: 5 bases; junction bases outside the gene matches: 11. CDR3 bases: TGTGCCAGCAGGGGAGGACAGGGGTTGAGTGACGAGCAGTACTTC. This codes for CASRGGQGLSDEQYF.

Points on this clone: Within the sample, other DNA sequences also encode this same CDR3. This sequence joins TRBV7-2 and TRBJ1-5; D might be TRBD1 (5 bases). The germline V gene has CDR1 SGHTA and CDR2 FQGNSA. V lost 3 bases to trimming and J lost 5 bases, with 11 bases between them. This CDR3 region has 14 residues. The chain's CDR3 is CASSLRGGDQPQHF. The CDR3 coding sequence is TGTGCCAGCAGCTTGAGGGGAGGGGATCAGCCCCAGCATTTT.

The chain couples TRBV7-2 to TRBJ2-2, with 8 bases fitting TRBD1. This CDR3 region has 16 residues. From germline, CDR1 is SGHTA and CDR2 FQGNSA. Germline trimming cut 4 bases from V and 1 base from J; bases unmatched to any gene: 5. The CDR3 spells CASSSRDRGNTGELFF. Here the CDR3 DNA reads TGTGCCAGCAGCTCGAGAGACAGGGGGAACACCGGGGAGCTGTTTTTT. The full variable domain, in which reference TRBV7-2 and TRBJ2-2 provide the parts outside the CDR3, is GAGVSQSPSNKVTEKGKDVELRCDPISGHTALYWYRQSLGQGLEFLIYFQGNSAPDKSGLPSDRFSAERTGGSVSTLTIQRTQQEDSAVYLCASSSRDRGNTGELFFGEGSRLTVL.

The chain uses TRBV20-1 and TRBJ1-2; no clear D gene. Germline CDR1 DFQATT, CDR2 SNEGSKA (reference sequence). V lost 5 bases to trimming and J lost 8 bases, with 12 bases between them. This CDR3 is built from 11 residues. This chain's CDR3 is CSAVPYEGYTF. DNA of the CDR3: TGCAGTGCTGTCCCTTATGAAGGCTACACCTTC.

The chain recombines TRBV15 with TRBJ1-2, with 7 bases matching TRBD1. The CDR3 totals 16 residues. Germline V gene sequence: CDR1 LNHNV, CDR2 YYDKDF (reference sequence). V dropped 5 bases and J dropped 8; count of bases not matched to a gene: 17. CDR3: CATSLDKQGLRNGYTF. In DNA form, the CDR3 reads TGTGCCACCAGCCTAGACAAACAGGGGCTTAGGAACGGCTACACCTTC. Full variable domain (rest looked up from reference TRBV15 and TRBJ1-2): DAMVIQNPRYQVTQFGKPVTLSCSQTLNHNVMYWYQQKSSQAPKLLFHYYDKDFNNEADTPDNFQSRRPNTSFCFLDIRSPGLGDTAMYLCATSLDKQGLRNGYTFGSGTRLTVV.

This chain links TRBV6-1 with TRBJ2-7; TRBD2 agrees at 12 bases. The germline gives CDR1 MNHNS, CDR2 SASEGT. Trimming cost V 6 bases and J 1 base; bases outside gene matches: 4. The CDR3 runs 15 residues. The CDR3 bases are TGTGCCAGCAGCGCTCTAGCGGGGGGGTCCTACGAGCAGTACTTC. Its protein is CASSALAGGSYEQYF.

This chain connects TRBV7-8 to TRBJ1-5; D call uncertain. V was cut by 0 bases and J by 3 bases, with 6 bases left in between. The germline V gene encodes CDR1 SGHVS and CDR2 FQNEAQ. This CDR3 spans 14 amino acids. CDR3: CASSLARNNQPQHF. DNA for the CDR3: TGTGCCAGCAGCTTAGCGCGGAACAATCAGCCCCAGCATTTT.

This chain connects TRBV18 to TRBJ2-7; D tentatively reads TRBD1 or TRBD2 (5 bases each). Trimming cost V 5 bases and J 2 bases, with 16 bases left between them. The CDR3 totals 15 residues. Germline V gene data show CDR1 as KGHSH and CDR2 as LQKENI. This chain's CDR3 is CASSFNRDATYEQYF. DNA of the CDR3: TGTGCCAGCTCATTCAACCGGGACGCTACCTACGAGCAGTACTTC. Based on the CDR3 plus reference TRBV18 and TRBJ2-7, the full variable domain is NAGVMQNPRHLVRRRGQEARLRCSPMKGHSHVYWYRQLPEEGLKFMVYLQKENIIDESGMPKERFSAEFPKEGPSILRIQQVVRGDSAAYFCASSFNRDATYEQYFGPGTRLTVT.

This clone was seen more than once but under ten times. This chain uses TRBV5-1 with TRBJ1-4; D uncertain. CDR3 length: 15 amino acids. CDR1 is SGHRS and CDR2 is YFSETQ in the germline V gene. V lost 0 bases and J lost 5, with 11 bases in between. CDR3 region: CASSLAGSGNEKLFF. In nucleotides, the CDR3 is TGCGCCAGCAGCTTGGCCGGTTCGGGGAATGAAAAACTGTTTTTT.

This clone came up once. The chain is built from TRBV10-1 and TRBJ2-1, with TRBD2 identical over 8 bases. The germline V gene has CDR1 WNHNN and CDR2 SYGVQD (reference sequence). The CDR3 loop spans 17 amino acids. V gave up 6 bases and J gave up 7 bases; unmatched junction bases: 17. CDR3 amino acids: CASSPSGLARGWNEQFF. The CDR3 nucleotides are TGCGCCAGCAGCCCCAGCGGACTAGCCCGAGGGTGGAATGAGCAGTTCTTC.

The V call is TRBV18, the J call TRBJ1-4; the D gene is possibly TRBD1 (5 bases). Deletions cut 6 bases from V and 0 bases from J, with 26 bases between. CDR1 and CDR2 (germline): KGHSH, LQKENI. The CDR3 length is 20 residues. DNA of the CDR3: TGTGCCAGCTCCCTGTCCTGGCAGGGCCTGGAGGCATCAACTAATGAAAAACTGTTTTTT. Its translation is CASSLSWQGLEASTNEKLFF.

The chain has TRBV29-1 and TRBJ2-1; TRBD2 matches at 8 bases. With V trimmed by 6 bases and J by 6 bases, 7 bases remained unmatched. The CDR3 covers 13 residues. Germline CDR1 SQVTM, CDR2 ANQGSEA. CDR3 amino acids: CSVPTSGFNEQFF. The CDR3 DNA reads as TGCAGCGTCCCTACTAGCGGATTCAATGAGCAGTTCTTC.

J is TRBJ1-1 and V is TRBV5-1; D is perhaps TRBD1 (6 bases). With 3 bases removed from V and 5 bases from J, the gap between germline ends came to 14 bases. The CDR3 is 14 residues long. Germline CDR1 is SGHRS and CDR2 is YFSETQ. CDR3 DNA sequence: TGCGCCAGCAGCTCTCAGGGGTGGAGGACTGAAGCTTTCTTT. Its protein is CASSSQGWRTEAFF.

The chain carries TRBV4-2 and TRBJ1-3; 7 bases map to TRBD1. The CDR3 sequence is 15 residues long. V shed 4 bases and J 4 bases; nucleotides not matched to a gene: 7. Germline-derived CDR1 and CDR2 are LGHNA and YNFKEQ. The CDR3 DNA reads TGTGCCAGCAGCCGAAACCGGGACAGCGGAAACACCATATATTTT. Translation gives CASSRNRDSGNTIYF.

This rearrangement joins TRBV7-2 to TRBJ2-7; D unresolved. The V gene's germline CDR1 is SGHTA and CDR2 FQGNSA. The CDR3 runs 14 residues. V dropped 1 base and J dropped 2 bases, with 9 bases sitting between them. The CDR3 region has the DNA TGTGCCAGCAGCTTAGAGAAGGGTCCCTACGAGCAGTACTTC. It specifies CASSLEKGPYEQYF.

The J gene is TRBJ2-4, the V gene TRBV9, with TRBD2 matching 7 bases. V dropped 4 bases and J dropped 5; count of bases not matched to a gene: 12. The V gene's germline CDR1 is SGDLS and CDR2 YYNGEE. CDR3 length equals 16 residues. CDR3: CASSINWGGPENIQYF. The CDR3 coding sequence is TGTGCCAGCAGCATTAACTGGGGGGGACCAGAAAACATTCAGTACTTC. Based on the CDR3 plus reference TRBV9 and TRBJ2-4, the full variable domain is DSGVTQTPKHLITATGQRVTLRCSPRSGDLSVYWYQQSLDQGLQFLIQYYNGEERAKGNILERFSAQQFPDLHSELNLSSLELGDSALYFCASSINWGGPENIQYFGAGTRLSVL.